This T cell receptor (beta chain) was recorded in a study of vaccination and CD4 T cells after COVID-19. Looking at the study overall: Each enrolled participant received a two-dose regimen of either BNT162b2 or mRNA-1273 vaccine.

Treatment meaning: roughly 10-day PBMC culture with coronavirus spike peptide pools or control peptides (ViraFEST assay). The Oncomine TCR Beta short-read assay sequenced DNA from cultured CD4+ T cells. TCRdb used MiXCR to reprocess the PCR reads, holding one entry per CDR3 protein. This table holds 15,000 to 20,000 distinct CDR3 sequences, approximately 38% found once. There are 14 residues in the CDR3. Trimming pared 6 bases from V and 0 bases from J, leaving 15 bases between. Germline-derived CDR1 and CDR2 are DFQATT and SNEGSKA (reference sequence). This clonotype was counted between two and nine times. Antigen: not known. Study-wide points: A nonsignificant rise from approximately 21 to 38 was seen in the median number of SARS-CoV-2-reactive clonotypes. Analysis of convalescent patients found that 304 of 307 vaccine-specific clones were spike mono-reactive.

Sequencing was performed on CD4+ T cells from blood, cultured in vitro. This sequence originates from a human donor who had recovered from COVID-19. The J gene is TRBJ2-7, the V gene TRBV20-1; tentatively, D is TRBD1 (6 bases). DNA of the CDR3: TGCAGTGCCCCCGCCCAGGACAGCTCCTACGAGCAGTACTTC. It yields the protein CSAPAQDSSYEQYF.